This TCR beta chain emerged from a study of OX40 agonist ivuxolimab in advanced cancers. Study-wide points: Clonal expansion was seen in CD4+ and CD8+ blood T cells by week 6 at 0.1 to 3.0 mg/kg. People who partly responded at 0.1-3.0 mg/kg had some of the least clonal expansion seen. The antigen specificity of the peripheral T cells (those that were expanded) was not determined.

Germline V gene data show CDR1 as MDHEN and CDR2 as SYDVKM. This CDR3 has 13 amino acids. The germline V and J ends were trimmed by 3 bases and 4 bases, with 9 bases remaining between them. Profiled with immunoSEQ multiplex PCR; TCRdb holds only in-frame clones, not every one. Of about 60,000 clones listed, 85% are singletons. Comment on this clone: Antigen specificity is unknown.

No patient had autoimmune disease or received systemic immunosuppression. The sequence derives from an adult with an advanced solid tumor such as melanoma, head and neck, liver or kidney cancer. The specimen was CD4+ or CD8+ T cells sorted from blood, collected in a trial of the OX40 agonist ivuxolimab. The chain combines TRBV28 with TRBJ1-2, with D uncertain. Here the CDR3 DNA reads TGTGCCAGCAGTTTGGACGGAAGCTATGGCTACACCTTC. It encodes CASSLDGSYGYTF.